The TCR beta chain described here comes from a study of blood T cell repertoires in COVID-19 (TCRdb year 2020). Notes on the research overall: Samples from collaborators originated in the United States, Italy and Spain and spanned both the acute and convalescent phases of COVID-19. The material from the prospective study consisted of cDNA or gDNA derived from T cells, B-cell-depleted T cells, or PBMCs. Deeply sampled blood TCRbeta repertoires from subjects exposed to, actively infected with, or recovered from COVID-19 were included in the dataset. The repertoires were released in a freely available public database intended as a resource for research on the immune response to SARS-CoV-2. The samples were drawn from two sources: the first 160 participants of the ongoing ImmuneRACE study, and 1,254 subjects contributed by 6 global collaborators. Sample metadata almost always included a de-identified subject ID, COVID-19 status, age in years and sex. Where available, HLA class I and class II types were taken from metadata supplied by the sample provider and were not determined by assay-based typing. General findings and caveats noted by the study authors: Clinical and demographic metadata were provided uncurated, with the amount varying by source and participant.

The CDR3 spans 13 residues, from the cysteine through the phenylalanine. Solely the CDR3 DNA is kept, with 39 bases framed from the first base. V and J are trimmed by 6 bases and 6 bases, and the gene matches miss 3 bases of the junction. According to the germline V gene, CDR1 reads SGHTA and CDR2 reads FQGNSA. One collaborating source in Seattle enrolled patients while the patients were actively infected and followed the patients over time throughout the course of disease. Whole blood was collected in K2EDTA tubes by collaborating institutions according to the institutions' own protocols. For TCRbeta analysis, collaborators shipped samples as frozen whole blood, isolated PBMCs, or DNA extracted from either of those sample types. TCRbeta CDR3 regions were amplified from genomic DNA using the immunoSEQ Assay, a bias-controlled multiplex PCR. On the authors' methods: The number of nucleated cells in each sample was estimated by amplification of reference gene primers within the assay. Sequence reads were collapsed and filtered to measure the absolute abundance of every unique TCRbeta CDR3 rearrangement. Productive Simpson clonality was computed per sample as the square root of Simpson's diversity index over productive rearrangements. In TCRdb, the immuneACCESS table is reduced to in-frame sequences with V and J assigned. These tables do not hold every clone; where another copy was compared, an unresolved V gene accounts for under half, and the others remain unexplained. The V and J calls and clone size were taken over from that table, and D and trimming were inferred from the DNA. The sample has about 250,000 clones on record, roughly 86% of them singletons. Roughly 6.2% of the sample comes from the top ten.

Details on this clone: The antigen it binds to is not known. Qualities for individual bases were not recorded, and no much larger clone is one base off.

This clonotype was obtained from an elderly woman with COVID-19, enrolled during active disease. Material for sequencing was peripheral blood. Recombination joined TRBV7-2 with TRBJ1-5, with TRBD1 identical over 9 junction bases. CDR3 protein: CASSTGGVQPQHF. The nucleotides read TGTGCCAGCAGTACAGGGGGCGTTCAGCCCCAGCATTTT.